This passage covers 20 T cell receptor beta chains from one sample sequenced in a study of cytomegalovirus exposure and HLA in healthy donors. PCR primers comprised 60 Vbeta and 13 Jbeta primers. Measured with immunoSEQ multiplex PCR; TCRdb has only the in-frame clones, and not every one. The sample records about 150,000 clones, around 73% being singletons. The sequenced sample was PBMCs. These receptors were taken from a male donor in good health and CMV-seronegative.

The V call is TRBV5-1, the J call TRBJ2-3; 10 bases align to TRBD2. The CDR3 contains 15 residues. From germline, CDR1 is SGHRS and CDR2 YFSETQ. The junction had 2 bases not matched to a gene; V was cut back by 2 bases and J by 2 bases. CDR3 in amino acids: CASSFSGGHTDTQYF. Written as DNA, the CDR3 is TGCGCCAGCAGCTTTAGCGGGGGGCACACAGATACGCAGTATTTT.

The chain joins TRBV6-5 to TRBJ1-6; D possibly corresponds to TRBD1 (6 bases). In germline, CDR1 is MNHEY, CDR2 SVGAGI. The CDR3 length is 15 residues. With 6 bases removed from V and 6 bases from J, the gap between germline ends came to 15 bases. The DNA for the CDR3 is TGTGCCAGCAGCGTACAGGGTAGCAGTAATTCACCCCTCCACTTT. Amino acids: CASSVQGSSNSPLHF.

V is TRBV7-2 and J is TRBJ2-1; TRBD2 is a possible D gene (5 bases). This CDR3 region has 13 residues. Germline CDR1 SGHTA, CDR2 FQGNSA. Trimming cost V 3 bases and J 8 bases, with 11 bases left between them. The CDR3 DNA follows: TGTGCCAGCAGCTTTGCGGGTGGGGATGAGCAGTTCTTC. Translated: CASSFAGGDEQFF.

This clone appeared a few times. An end of the junction differs from the germline gene, which may be a read error. This CDR3 is CASGFLAGMRPGELFF. CDR3 bases: TGTGCCAGCGGTTTTTTAGCGGGAATGAGGCCCGGGGAGCTGTTTTTT. The chain carries TRBV27 and TRBJ2-2; 8 nucleotides agree with TRBD2. The CDR3 totals 16 residues. CDR1 is MNHEY, CDR2 SMNVEV, per germline (reference sequence).

The V call is TRBV18, the J call TRBJ1-1, with 8 bases identical to TRBD1. Per germline, CDR1 KGHSH and CDR2 LQKENI. V lost 6 bases, J lost 8 bases, and 5 bases stayed unmatched. The CDR3 is 12 residues long. The CDR3 loop is CASSQGASEAFF. The CDR3, as DNA: TGTGCCAGCTCCCAGGGGGCGTCGGAAGCTTTCTTT.

This sequence joins TRBV27 and TRBJ1-2, with D perhaps TRBD1 (5 bases). The germline CDR1 and CDR2 sequences are MNHEY and SMNVEV (reference sequence). CDR3 length equals 15 residues. Trimming removed 1 base at V and 8 bases at J, with 17 bases between. The CDR3 here is CASSLWGGGDRGYTF. The CDR3 DNA reads TGTGCCAGCAGTTTATGGGGGGGTGGTGATCGGGGCTACACCTTC.

This rearrangement joins TRBV5-8 to TRBJ2-2, with TRBD1 identical over 7 bases. The CDR3 is made up of 15 amino acids. V lost 2 bases to trimming and J lost 7 bases; unmatched junction nucleotides: 8. Germline V CDR1 and CDR2: SGHTS, YDEGEE. CDR3 protein: CASSFRGQPGGELFF. Written as DNA, the CDR3 is TGTGCCAGCAGCTTCAGGGGACAGCCAGGCGGGGAGCTGTTTTTT.

The chain links TRBV7-3 to TRBJ2-5; D may be TRBD2 (5 bases). The V gene's germline CDR1 is SGHTA and CDR2 FQGTGA. V lost 0 bases and J 0 bases, leaving 5 bases between the germline ends. The CDR3 spans 14 residues. This chain's CDR3 is CASSLTGNQETQYF. The CDR3 DNA reads TGTGCCAGCAGCTTAACCGGGAACCAAGAGACCCAGTACTTC.

The chain is built from TRBV4-2 and TRBJ2-1; TRBD1 agrees at 7 bases. Germline V gene sequence: CDR1 LGHNA, CDR2 YNFKEQ. This CDR3 is built from 15 residues. V lost 2 bases to trimming and J lost 7 bases; unmatched junction nucleotides: 8. The chain's CDR3 is CASSQQERQGNEQFF. The CDR3 DNA follows: TGTGCCAGCAGCCAACAGGAACGACAGGGAAATGAGCAGTTCTTC.

V gene TRBV19 combines with J gene TRBJ1-2, with D possibly TRBD1 on 5 matching bases. V lost 8 bases and J lost 4, with 20 bases in between. Germline-derived CDR1 and CDR2 are LNHDA and SQIVND (reference sequence). The CDR3 has 15 amino acids. CDR3 nucleotides: TGTGCCAGTGAATCTCAGGGAACAGCGCCCTATGGCTACACCTTC. Translation gives CASESQGTAPYGYTF. Combining the CDR3 with reference TRBV19 and TRBJ1-2 gives the whole variable domain DGGITQSPKYLFRKEGQNVTLSCEQNLNHDAMYWYRQDPGQGLRLIYYSQIVNDFQKGDIAEGYSVSREKKESFPLTVTSAQKNPTAFYLCASESQGTAPYGYTFGSGTRLTVV.

J is TRBJ1-1 and V is TRBV7-2; D perhaps matches TRBD1 (5 bases). V was cut by 1 base and J by 4 bases, with 10 bases left in between. Looked up from germline, CDR1 is SGHTA and CDR2 is FQGNSA. CDR3 length equals 14 residues. The CDR3 DNA reads as TGTGCCAGCAGCTTAGATCTAGGGGTCACTGAAGCTTTCTTT. Its protein product is CASSLDLGVTEAFF.

V is TRBV20-1 and J is TRBJ2-1; D unresolved. V was cut by 7 bases and J by 5 bases, with 9 bases left in between. Germline loops: CDR1 DFQATT, CDR2 SNEGSKA (reference sequence). The length of the CDR3 is 11 residues. This CDR3 reads CSGSSHNEQFF. Here the CDR3 DNA reads TGCAGTGGTAGTAGCCACAATGAGCAGTTCTTC.

In its sample, this clone was seen a few times. The chain has TRBV6-5 and TRBJ2-2; the D gene is possibly TRBD1 (5 bases). The CDR3 covers 15 residues. With 5 bases removed from V and 0 bases from J, the gap between germline ends came to 10 bases. The germline CDR1 and CDR2 sequences are MNHEY and SVGAGI. CDR3 amino acids: CASSLMTANTGELFF. The CDR3 DNA reads TGTGCCAGCAGTCTGATGACAGCGAACACCGGGGAGCTGTTTTTT.

The chain links TRBV20-1 to TRBJ1-1, with D unresolved. Germline V gene sequence: CDR1 DFQATT, CDR2 SNEGSKA (reference sequence). Trimming cost V 1 base and J 4 bases, with 4 bases left between them. The CDR3 is made up of 11 amino acids. The CDR3 DNA is TGCAGTGCTAGAGCTATCACTGAAGCTTTCTTT. Protein product: CSARAITEAFF.

The V gene is TRBV5-1, the J gene TRBJ2-7; 8 bases align to TRBD1. In germline, CDR1 is SGHRS, CDR2 YFSETQ. Trimming cost V 4 bases and J 6 bases; bases outside gene matches: 9. This CDR3 comprises 14 residues. CDR3 nucleotides: TGCGCCAGCAGCCAGGACAGGGCAATGCGCGAGCAGTACTTC. Amino acids: CASSQDRAMREQYF.

This chain joins TRBV21-1 and TRBJ1-5; the D call of TRBD1 is as the table states it, not checked on the DNA. TRBV21-1 is labeled a pseudogene. This CDR3 has 16 residues. CDR3: CASSAISGIHNQPQHF. Written as DNA, the CDR3 is TGTGCCAGCAGCGCGATTTCAGGGATTCACAATCAGCCCCAGCATTTT.

This chain links TRBV28 with TRBJ1-3; D call uncertain. V was trimmed by 3 bases and J by 4 bases, leaving 10 bases between them. Per the germline V gene, CDR1 is MDHEN and CDR2 is SYDVKM. This CDR3 region has 14 residues. CDR3: CASSLGGRGNTIYF. CDR3 sequence (DNA): TGTGCCAGCAGTTTGGGAGGGCGAGGAAACACCATATATTTT. Filled out from reference TRBV28 and TRBJ1-3, the complete variable domain reads DVKVTQSSRYLVKRTGEKVFLECVQDMDHENMFWYRQDPGLGLRLIYFSYDVKMKEKGDIPEGYSVSREKKERFSLILESASTNQTSMYLCASSLGGRGNTIYFGEGSWLTVV.

The rearrangement uses TRBV27 and TRBJ1-6; D not certain. The CDR3 contains 16 residues. V lost 3 bases, J lost 4 bases, and 13 bases lay in between. Germline-derived CDR1 and CDR2 are MNHEY and SMNVEV (reference sequence). The CDR3 region is CASSFLGSPYNSPLHF. DNA of the CDR3: TGTGCCAGCAGTTTTCTCGGGTCTCCATATAATTCACCCCTCCACTTT.

This clone was seen once. This sequence joins TRBV28 and TRBJ1-4, with D possibly TRBD1 on 6 matching bases. V was pared by 2 bases and J by 6 bases, with 13 bases between. Per germline, CDR1 MDHEN and CDR2 SYDVKM. The CDR3 contains 15 residues. The CDR3 region has the DNA TGTGCCAGCAGTTTAGGGGGGGCATGGGATGAAAAACTGTTTTTT. This codes for CASSLGGAWDEKLFF.

This clone was seen once. This chain joins TRBV6-6 and TRBJ2-7; a weak D match, TRBD2 (5 bases). Germline CDR1 MNHNY, CDR2 SVGAGI (reference sequence). This CDR3 is 16 amino acids long. V was pared by 6 bases and J by 0 bases, with 18 bases between. CDR3 nucleotides: TGTGCCAGCAGAAGAGGGCAGGAGCATTTCTCCTACGAGCAGTACTTC. Residues: CASRRGQEHFSYEQYF.